This T cell receptor beta chain comes out of a study of tumor-infiltrating lymphocytes in primary liver carcinoma. Across the whole study: Aged between 30 and 69 years, the patients were men and women. Tumors measured roughly 4.2 to 11 cm and were stage T1-T3 N0M0.

Co-extraction yielded RNA and DNA from 20-30 mg of unsorted bulk tissue. TCR beta cDNA was reverse-transcribed from roughly 0.45 ug of total RNA. The reaction used a constant-region primer and ProtoScript II reverse transcriptase. Investigators got TCR beta libraries out of three nested multiplex PCR rounds, done with slightly modified ARM-PCR. The study ran its first two PCR rounds for nine to eleven cycles each, using TRBV1-TRBV30 forward primers and a C-beta reverse primer. Each CDR3 protein gets one entry after TCRdb re-called the multiplex PCR reads with MiXCR. This table has approximately 92,000 distinct CDR3 sequences, 68% appearing once. Findings and caveats of the study: The top-250-clone fraction was significantly higher in tumors than in blood (p = 0.039). Whereas tumor region pairs overlapped more, tumor-adjacent and tumor-blood pairs overlapped less.

V dropped 3 bases and J dropped 5 bases, with 9 bases sitting between them. Germline assignment: CDR1 SGHRS and CDR2 YFSETQ. The CDR3 loop spans 12 amino acids. Points on this clonotype: Antigen unknown.

This receptor was obtained from a middle-aged man with primary liver carcinoma and hepatitis B virus infection. The sequenced material came from tumor-adjacent normal liver tissue. V and J are TRBV5-1 and TRBJ2-7; maybe TRBD1 (6 bases). In DNA form, the CDR3 reads TGCGCCAGCAGCTCACAGGGCGACGAGCAGTACTTC. Its protein is CASSSQGDEQYF. Combining the CDR3 with reference TRBV5-1 and TRBJ2-7 gives the whole variable domain KAGVTQTPRYLIKTRGQQVTLSCSPISGHRSVSWYQQTPGQGLQFLFEYFSETQRNKGNFPGRFSGRQFSNSRSEMNVSTLELGDSALYLCASSSQGDEQYFGPGTRLTVT.